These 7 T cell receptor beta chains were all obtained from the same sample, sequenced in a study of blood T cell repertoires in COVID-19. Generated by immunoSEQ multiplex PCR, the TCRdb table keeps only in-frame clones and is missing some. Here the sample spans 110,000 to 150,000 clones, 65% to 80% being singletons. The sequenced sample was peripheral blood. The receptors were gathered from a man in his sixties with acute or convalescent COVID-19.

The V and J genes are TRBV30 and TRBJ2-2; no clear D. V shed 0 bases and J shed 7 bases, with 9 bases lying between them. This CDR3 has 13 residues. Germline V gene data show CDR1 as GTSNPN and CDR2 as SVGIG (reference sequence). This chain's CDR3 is CAWSVLRVGELFF. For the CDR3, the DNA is TGTGCCTGGAGTGTACTGAGAGTCGGGGAGCTGTTTTTT.

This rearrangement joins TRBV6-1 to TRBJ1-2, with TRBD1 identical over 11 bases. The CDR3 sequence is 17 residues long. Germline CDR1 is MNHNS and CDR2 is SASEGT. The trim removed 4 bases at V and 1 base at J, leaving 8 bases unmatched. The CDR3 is CASSASSGTGGNYGYTF. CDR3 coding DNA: TGTGCCAGCAGTGCCTCCTCCGGGACAGGGGGTAACTATGGCTACACCTTC.

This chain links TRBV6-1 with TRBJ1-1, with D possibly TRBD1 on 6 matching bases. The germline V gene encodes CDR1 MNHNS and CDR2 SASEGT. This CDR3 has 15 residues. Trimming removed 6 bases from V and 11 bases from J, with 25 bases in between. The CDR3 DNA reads TGTGCCAGCAGCGAACCTCCCCTCACAGGGTTACTGGCTTTCTTT. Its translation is CASSEPPLTGLLAFF.

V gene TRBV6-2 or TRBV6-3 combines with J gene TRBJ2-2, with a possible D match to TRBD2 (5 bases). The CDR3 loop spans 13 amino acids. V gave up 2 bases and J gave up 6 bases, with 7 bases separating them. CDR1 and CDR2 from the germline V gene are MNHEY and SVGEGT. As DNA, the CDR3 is TGTGCCAGCAGTTACCACGGGGCCGGGGAGCTGTTTTTT. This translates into CASSYHGAGELFF.

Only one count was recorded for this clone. CDR3 in amino acids: CASSLGQGVIDEQFF. In DNA, the CDR3 is TGCGCCAGCAGCTTGGGACAGGGCGTCATCGATGAGCAGTTCTTC. This rearrangement joins TRBV5-1 to TRBJ2-1; TRBD1 agrees at 7 bases. V lost 0 bases and J lost 8; bases outside the gene matches: 8. Per germline, CDR1 SGHRS and CDR2 YFSETQ. The CDR3 totals 15 residues.

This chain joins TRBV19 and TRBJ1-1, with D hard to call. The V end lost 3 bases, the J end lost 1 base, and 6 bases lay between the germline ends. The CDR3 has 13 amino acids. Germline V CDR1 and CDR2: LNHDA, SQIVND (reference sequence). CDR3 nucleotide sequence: TGTGCCAGTAGTATCGGGTGGAACACTGAAGCTTTCTTT. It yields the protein CASSIGWNTEAFF.

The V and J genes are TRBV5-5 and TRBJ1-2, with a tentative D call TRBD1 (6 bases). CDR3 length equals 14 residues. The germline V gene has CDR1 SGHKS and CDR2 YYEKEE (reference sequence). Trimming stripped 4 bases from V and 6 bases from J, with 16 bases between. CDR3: CASSMTGGFDGYTF. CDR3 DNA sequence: TGTGCCAGCAGCATGACAGGAGGATTTGATGGCTACACCTTC.